Listed here are 11 T cell receptor beta chains from one sample, sequenced in a study of T-cell memory formation after mild COVID-19. In TCRdb, the 5' RACE reads were re-called with MiXCR into one record per CDR3 protein. The table lists 400,000 to 500,000 distinct CDR3 sequences, roughly 20% of them singletons. Sequencing was performed on PBMCs or a T cell subset sorted from them (not recorded which). All receptors come from an adult woman who had mild COVID-19 (a few samples of this study predate the infection). Cell type and time point are not known.

This clonotype was counted between two and nine times. The gene calls are TRBV20-1 and TRBJ1-1, with D perhaps TRBD1 (5 bases). The CDR3 runs to 14 residues. V lost 1 base and J lost 10, with 19 bases in between. Germline V gene sequence: CDR1 DFQATT, CDR2 SNEGSKA (reference sequence). In DNA form, the CDR3 reads TGCAGTGCTAGAGGGAACTCGGGGCAGCTTGTAGCTTTCTTT. Its protein product is CSARGNSGQLVAFF.

This clonotype came up many times. The chain links TRBV5-1 to TRBJ1-2, with 8 positions matching TRBD1. The germline V gene has CDR1 SGHRS and CDR2 YFSETQ. The CDR3 length is 15 residues. After removal of 4 bases from V and 0 bases from J, the junction contained 5 bases not matched to a gene. CDR3 coding DNA: TGCGCCAGCAGCCCGGGACAGGCCTCTAACTATGGCTACACCTTC. The encoded protein is CASSPGQASNYGYTF.

This clonotype appeared a few times. The chain uses TRBV7-9 and TRBJ1-3; no reliable D call. The germline CDR1 and CDR2 sequences are SEHNR and FQNEAQ (reference sequence). The V gene lost 4 bases and the J gene lost 0 bases, with 19 bases spanning the gap. The CDR3 covers 18 residues. The CDR3 DNA follows: TGTGCCAGCAGCTCACCGTCGTTCGGCGAGATCTCTGGAAACACCATATATTTT. Its protein is CASSSPSFGEISGNTIYF.

The rearrangement joins TRBV4-3 to TRBJ2-5; D is possibly TRBD2 (6 bases). Germline V gives CDR1 LGHNA, CDR2 YSLEER. Trimming pared 2 bases from V and 5 bases from J, leaving 9 bases between. The CDR3 has 13 residues. In nucleotides, the CDR3 is TGCGCCAGCAGCCAACGACGGGGGGAGACCCAGTACTTC. Translated: CASSQRRGETQYF.

This clonotype appeared a few times. The V call is TRBV12-3 or TRBV12-4, the J call TRBJ2-7; the match to TRBD2 covers 10 bases. With V trimmed by 1 base and J by 1 base, 4 bases remained unmatched. The CDR3 is 16 amino acids. The CDR3 DNA sequence: TGTGCCAGCAGTTTAGACCCGGGACTAGCGTCCTACGAGCAGTACTTC. This translates into CASSLDPGLASYEQYF.

This clonotype occurred a few times. The chain combines TRBV12-3 or TRBV12-4 with TRBJ1-6; no clear D gene. Trimming pared 6 bases from V and 8 bases from J, leaving 8 bases between. This CDR3 region has 12 residues. The CDR3: CASSPPYSPLHF. In DNA, the CDR3 is TGTGCCAGCAGCCCACCTTATTCACCCCTCCACTTT.

The chain couples TRBV7-9 to TRBJ2-1; D possibly matches TRBD1 or TRBD2 (5 bases each). Between the trimmed V and J ends, which lost 10 bases and 7 bases, there was a span of 17 bases. Germline loops: CDR1 SEHNR, CDR2 FQNEAQ (reference sequence). CDR3 length equals 13 residues. CDR3 bases: TGTGCCACGGGGTCAGGCCAGGGTAATGAGCAGTTCTTC. Translated, it gives CATGSGQGNEQFF.

This chain connects TRBV20-1 to TRBJ1-2; D possibly corresponds to TRBD1 (5 bases). Germline-derived CDR1 and CDR2 are DFQATT and SNEGSKA (reference sequence). The CDR3 sequence is 13 residues long. Trimming cost V 3 bases and J 2 bases, with 10 bases left between them. The CDR3 coding sequence is TGCAGTGCTAGGGGCAGGGTCAACTATGGCTACACCTTC. Its translation: CSARGRVNYGYTF.

This clonotype has only a few counts. The V and J genes are TRBV14 and TRBJ1-2; D uncertain. V gave up 4 bases and J gave up 6 bases, with 12 bases separating them. The CDR3 contains 13 residues. Germline loops: CDR1 SGHDN, CDR2 FVKESK. CDR3 sequence (DNA): TGTGCCAGCAGCCCGCGCGTGTCCGATGGCTACACCTTC. This codes for CASSPRVSDGYTF.

The chain employs TRBV3-1 and TRBJ2-3; D may be TRBD1 (6 bases). CDR3 length: 17 residues. CDR1 and CDR2 from the germline V gene are LGHDT and YNNKEL (reference sequence). Trimming took off 1 base at V and 4 bases at J, with 18 bases between the two ends. DNA of the CDR3: TGTGCCAGCAGCCAAGTCCGACAGGCTAACGGGGCAGATACGCAGTATTTT. Protein product: CASSQVRQANGADTQYF.

This clonotype showed up many times. This chain uses TRBV29-1 with TRBJ1-2; 7 bases line up with TRBD1. Trimming cost V 7 bases and J 5 bases; bases outside gene matches: 10. The CDR3 consists of 13 residues. CDR1 and CDR2 (germline): SQVTM, ANQGSEA. CDR3 in amino acids: CSAMEGRGYGYTF. CDR3 DNA: TGCAGCGCCATGGAGGGCAGGGGGTATGGCTACACCTTC.